This T cell receptor (beta chain) was sequenced during a study of blood T cell repertoires in COVID-19. Study details: COVID-19 samples from acute and convalescent phases originated in the United States, Italy and Spain. PBMCs, B-cell-depleted T cells, or T cells provided the cDNA or gDNA that made up the material.

TCRdb's table, derived via immunoSEQ multiplex PCR, lists solely in-frame clones and lacks some. Of about 270,000 clones in the sample, 85% to 90% were seen once. CDR1 is GTSNPN, CDR2 SVGIG, per germline (reference sequence). With 1 base clipped from V and 0 bases from J, the junction kept 0 bases outside the gene matches. The CDR3 length is 15 residues. Participant age was roughly 18 to 95 years, and participants resided in approximately 24 US areas. Each participant's cohort was designated according to participant-reported clinical history. The sequence was collected from a woman younger than 30 who had recovered from COVID-19. The chain has TRBV30 and TRBJ2-2, with TRBD2 matching 9 bases. The specimen sequenced was PBMCs or T cells enriched from blood (not recorded which). The CDR3 protein is CAWSGTSANTGELFF. In DNA form, the CDR3 reads TGTGCCTGGAGTGGGACTAGCGCGAACACCGGGGAGCTGTTTTTT.